The following is a T cell receptor (beta chain) sequence with its context. These data originate in a study of blood T cell repertoires in COVID-19. The overall study: Collection of acute and convalescent COVID-19 samples took place in the United States, Italy and Spain. T cells, B-cell-depleted T cells, or PBMCs provided the cDNA or gDNA that served as material.

The length of the CDR3 is 17 residues. Trimming stripped 2 bases from V and 4 bases from J, with 19 bases between. The germline V gene has CDR1 LNHDA and CDR2 SQIVND (reference sequence). Per the original methods: From reference gene primer amplification, estimates of nucleated cell counts were derived. Generated by immunoSEQ multiplex PCR, the TCRdb table keeps only in-frame clones and is missing some. D and trimming come from the DNA, and the V and J calls and clone size come from that table. The sample consists of 80,000 to 90,000 clones, more than 75% of them appearing once. The clonotype comes from a woman between 65 and 79 years old with acute or convalescent COVID-19. Sequencing was carried out using peripheral blood. The chain is built from TRBV19 and TRBJ2-3; D is possibly TRBD1 (6 bases). The CDR3 nucleotides read TGTGCCAGTAGTATAAGCGCACAGGGTACGGTGGCAGATACGCAGTATTTT. Translation: CASSISAQGTVADTQYF.